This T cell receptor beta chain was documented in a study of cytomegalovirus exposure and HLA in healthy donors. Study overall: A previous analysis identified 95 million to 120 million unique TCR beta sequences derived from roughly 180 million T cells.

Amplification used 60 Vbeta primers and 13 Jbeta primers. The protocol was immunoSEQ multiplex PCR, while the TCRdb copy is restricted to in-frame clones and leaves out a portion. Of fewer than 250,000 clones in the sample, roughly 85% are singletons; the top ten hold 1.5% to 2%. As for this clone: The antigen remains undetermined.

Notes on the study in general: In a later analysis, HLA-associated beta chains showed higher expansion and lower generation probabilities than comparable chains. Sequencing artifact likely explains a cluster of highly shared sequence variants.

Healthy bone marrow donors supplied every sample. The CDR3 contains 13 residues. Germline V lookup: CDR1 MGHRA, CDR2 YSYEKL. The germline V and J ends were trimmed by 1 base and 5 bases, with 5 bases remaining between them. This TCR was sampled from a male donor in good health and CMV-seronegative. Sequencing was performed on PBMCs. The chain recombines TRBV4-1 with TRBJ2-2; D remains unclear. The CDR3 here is CASSQALTGELFF. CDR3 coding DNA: TGCGCCAGCAGCCAAGCACTTACCGGGGAGCTGTTTTTT.